A selection of T cell receptor beta chains follows, all from one sample in a study of T cells in Graves' hyperthyroidism and ophthalmopathy. TCRdb re-analysed the multiplex PCR reads in MiXCR, keeping a single row per CDR3 protein. The profile covers approximately 400,000 distinct CDR3 sequences, with roughly 15% appearing a single time and less than 20% taken by the ten largest. The sequenced material came from blood. These receptors all come from a woman aged 25-40 years with Graves' ophthalmopathy. Each CDR3 is given with its conserved first and last residue. A D gene is named only where the DNA matches it firmly. The size of a clone is reported for some rows only, either as once, few or many, or as a class for expanded clones.

d_call clone_size j_call v_call cdr3_nt cdr3_aa
NA many TRBJ1-1 TRBV7-9 TGTGCCAGCAGCTTATACAGCGGCGACAGAGCTTTCTTT CASSLYSGDRAFF
NA many TRBJ2-1 TRBV18 TGTGCCAGCTCACCACCAGGGTACAATGAGCAGTTCTTC CASSPPGYNEQFF
TRBD1 few TRBJ2-7 TRBV19 TGTGCCAGTCACCCCCACCCGGGGACAGGGGCCTACGAGCAGTACTTC CASHPHPGTGAYEQYF
TRBD2 few TRBJ2-3 TRBV11-3 TGTGCCAGCAGACGACTAGCGGGGGCGAAAGATACGCAGTATTTT CASRRLAGAKDTQYF
TRBD1 many TRBJ1-5 TRBV2 TGTGCCAGCAGTTCGGACAGGGTTAAGAATCAGCCCCAGCATTTT CASSSDRVKNQPQHF
NA few TRBJ1-4 TRBV27 TGTGCCAGCAGTTTTCGGCGTGGCATTGCTAATGAAAAACTGTTTTTT CASSFRRGIANEKLFF
TRBD1 many TRBJ1-5 TRBV18 TGTGCCAGCTCACGGGACAGGGAAAGCAATCAGCCCCAGCATTTT CASSRDRESNQPQHF
NA many TRBJ2-2 TRBV12-3/TRBV12-4 TGTGCCAGCACCGAGGGGGGGGCAAAAACCGGGGAGCTGTTTTTT CASTEGGAKTGELFF
NA many TRBJ1-5 TRBV15 TGTGCCACCAGCAGAGATCGGGCCGAGCCCCAGCATTTT CATSRDRAEPQHF
NA many TRBJ1-1 TRBV6-1 TGTGCCAGCAGCCCAACGAGGGGGGGAAGGGCTGAAGCTTTCTTT CASSPTRGGRAEAFF
TRBD1 NA TRBJ1-5 TRBV6-1 TGTGCCAGCAGCCGAACCGGGACAGGGTTTGGCAATCAGCCCCAGCATTTT CASSRTGTGFGNQPQHF
TRBD1 many TRBJ1-6 TRBV7-9 TGTGCCAGCCTTGCCGGACAGGGGAATTCACCCCTCCACTTT CASLAGQGNSPLHF
NA many TRBJ2-3 TRBV28 TGTGCCAGCAGTTTACCGGCCCTCGACGCAGATACGCAGTATTTT CASSLPALDADTQYF
NA few TRBJ2-2 TRBV4-1 TGCGCCAGCAGCCCGGGATGGGGGGGGGGCCCCCCCGGGGAGCTGTTTTTT CASSPGWGGGPPGELFF
NA NA TRBJ1-5 TRBV19 TGTGCCAGTAGTCCAGTGGGGGGGGCAGGACAGCCCCAGCATTTT CASSPVGGAGQPQHF
NA NA TRBJ1-2 TRBV4-1 TGCGCCAGCAGCCAGAAAGACAGCGTCTCTAATGGCTACACCTTC CASSQKDSVSNGYTF
NA many TRBJ2-7 TRBV7-9 TGTGCCAGCAGCCAAGGGAATCGCGAGCAGTACTTC CASSQGNREQYF
NA many TRBJ2-2 TRBV5-4 TGTGCCAGCAGCTCCTGGACTAACGCGAACACCGGGGAGCTGTTTTTT CASSSWTNANTGELFF
TRBD1 many TRBJ2-5 TRBV27 TGTGCCAGCAGTTTATGGCAGGGGGCGCGAGAGACCCAGTACTTC CASSLWQGARETQYF
NA many TRBJ2-3 TRBV15 TGTGCCACCAGCAGCACAGATACGCAGTATTTT CATSSTDTQYF
NA many TRBJ1-1 TRBV7-3 TGTGCCAGCAGCTTATTCCGGGAGGATGAAGCTTTCTTT CASSLFREDEAFF
NA many TRBJ1-1 TRBV27 TGTGCCAGCAGTTGGAAACCGCTGAACGCTGAAGCTTTCTTT CASSWKPLNAEAFF
NA NA TRBJ1-4 TRBV7-9 TGTGCCAGCAGCAAAAGCGTTACAGGGCAGGAAAAACTGTTTTTT CASSKSVTGQEKLFF
NA NA TRBJ1-6 TRBV9 TGTGCCAGCAGCCCACAAGCGGCAGATTCACCCCTCCACTTT CASSPQAADSPLHF
NA few TRBJ1-1 TRBV4-1 TGCGCCAGCAGCCCCGACAGAACAATAAGGAACACTGGAGCTTTCTTT CASSPDRTIRNTGAFF
NA many TRBJ1-1 TRBV28 TGTGCCAGCAGTGAGACAGACCAGAACACTGAAGCTTTCTTT CASSETDQNTEAFF
NA many TRBJ1-1 TRBV6-1 TGTGCCAGCAGTTTAACCCCTATACTTATGAACACTGAAGCTTTCTTT CASSLTPILMNTEAFF
NA once TRBJ2-5 TRBV6-1 TGTGCCACCAGAGAACAGGACACCCTCCAAGAGACCCAGTACTTC CATREQDTLQETQYF
NA many TRBJ1-1 TRBV7-2 TGTGCCAGCAGCTTAGTGGGGGCGGGGAACACTGAAGCTTTCTTT CASSLVGAGNTEAFF
NA NA TRBJ1-1 TRBV6-1 TGTGCCAGCCCTCGCGAGTGGAAAGCTTTCTTT CASPREWKAFF
TRBD1 NA TRBJ1-3 TRBV12-3/TRBV12-4 TGTGCCAGCAGGGAAACAGGGGTCTTTGGAAACACCATGTATTTT CASRETGVFGNTMYF
NA many TRBJ1-6 TRBV27 TGTGCCAGCAGTTTTGGTATGGAGGAATCACCCCTCCACTTT CASSFGMEESPLHF
NA many TRBJ2-2 TRBV20-1 TGCAGTGCTAGAGACAAGAACAGGGTACCCGGGGAGCTGTTTTTT CSARDKNRVPGELFF
TRBD1 many TRBJ2-3 TRBV27 TGTGCCATCAGGGACCTACAGGGGCGGGTGGATACGCAGTATTTT CAIRDLQGRVDTQYF
TRBD2 many TRBJ2-2 TRBV7-3 TGTGCCAGCAGCTACAGCGGGGGGGCCGCCGGGGAGCTGTTTTTT CASSYSGGAAGELFF
TRBD2 once TRBJ2-5 TRBV25-1 TGTGCCAGCAGTGAAGAGGGTAGCGGGGGGAGTGAGACCCAGTACTTC CASSEEGSGGSETQYF
TRBD1 many TRBJ1-5 TRBV19 TGTGCCAGTAGTATTGTACTACAGGGGGGCAATCAGCCCCAGCATTTT CASSIVLQGGNQPQHF
NA many TRBJ2-1 TRBV27 TGTGCCAGCAGTTTATTATCAGGGGGGCTACGAGGGGCGAATGAGCAGTTCTTC CASSLLSGGLRGANEQFF
NA NA TRBJ2-7 TRBV19 TGTGCCAGTAGTATGTCTGAGAGCTCCTACGAGCAGTACTTC CASSMSESSYEQYF
NA many TRBJ1-1 TRBV7-2 TGTGCCAGCAGCTTATTGGGGGGTTTGAACACTGAAGCTTTCTTT CASSLLGGLNTEAFF
NA many TRBJ2-7 TRBV2 TGTGCCAGCAAAGCAGACCCAGCCTACGAGCAGTACTTC CASKADPAYEQYF
NA many TRBJ2-4 TRBV3-1 TGTGCCAGCAGCCAAGAGGACAGTATAGCCAAAAACATTCAGTACTTC CASSQEDSIAKNIQYF
NA few TRBJ1-2 TRBV24-1 TGTGCCACCAGTGCCGGGGCAGGGGATTTTGGCTATGGCTACACCTTC CATSAGAGDFGYGYTF
NA many TRBJ2-7 TRBV15 TGTGCCACCAGCAGAGAAGGCGACGGCTCCTACGAGCAGTACTTC CATSREGDGSYEQYF
NA many TRBJ1-3 TRBV15 TGTGCCACCAGCAGAGTTTACGGGCAACCGACGGGCTCTGGAAACACCATATATTTT CATSRVYGQPTGSGNTIYF
TRBD1 many TRBJ2-3 TRBV11-2 TGTGCCAGCAGCTCCCTTCGCCGGCGGGACAGGGGTTCAGATACGCAGTATTTT CASSSLRRRDRGSDTQYF
NA many TRBJ1-5 TRBV20-1 TGCAGTGCTACCGAGCCGATAAGAAGAGCGGATCAGCCCCAGCATTTT CSATEPIRRADQPQHF
NA many TRBJ1-1 TRBV20-1 TGCAGTGCTAGAGCCCCCGACAGTCGAAGTGACACAGCTTTCTTT CSARAPDSRSDTAFF
TRBD1 many TRBJ1-4 TRBV11-2 TGTGCCAGCAGCTTAGACAGGGGGCGGGAGGAAAAACTGTTTTTT CASSLDRGREEKLFF
NA NA TRBJ2-7 TRBV10-3 TGTGCCATCAGTGTCCCAGGGAGGCAGGCCACCTCCTACGAGCAGTACTTC CAISVPGRQATSYEQYF
TRBD1 NA TRBJ2-5 TRBV7-9 TGTGCCAGCAGCTCCACCGGGACAGCCCAAGAGACCCAGTACTTC CASSSTGTAQETQYF
NA few TRBJ2-3 TRBV6-1 TGTACCAGCACCTGGTCACTGACAGATACGCAGTATTTT CTSTWSLTDTQYF
NA many TRBJ2-3 TRBV6-1 TGTGCCTCCCAAGTCTCCGCAGGGGGGACAGATACGCAGTATTTT CASQVSAGGTDTQYF
TRBD1 many TRBJ2-3 TRBV28 TGTGCCAGCAGTCAATCCGGGACAGGGGACACAGATACGCAGTATTTT CASSQSGTGDTDTQYF
NA many TRBJ2-5 TRBV6-1 TGTGCCAGCAGTTCGCCCGGGACCCAGTACTTC CASSSPGTQYF
TRBD1 many TRBJ2-5 TRBV30 TGTGCCTGGAGTGTTGGGTCGACAGGGGAGGAGACCCAGTACTTC CAWSVGSTGEETQYF
TRBD2 many TRBJ2-7 TRBV12-3/TRBV12-4 TGTGCCAGCAGGTTTACTAGCGGGGGGGCTGTTGAGCAGTACTTC CASRFTSGGAVEQYF
NA NA TRBJ2-1 TRBV11-3 TGTGCCAGCAGCTTAGTACCTGGGGGCGCTTACAATGAGCAGTTCTTC CASSLVPGGAYNEQFF